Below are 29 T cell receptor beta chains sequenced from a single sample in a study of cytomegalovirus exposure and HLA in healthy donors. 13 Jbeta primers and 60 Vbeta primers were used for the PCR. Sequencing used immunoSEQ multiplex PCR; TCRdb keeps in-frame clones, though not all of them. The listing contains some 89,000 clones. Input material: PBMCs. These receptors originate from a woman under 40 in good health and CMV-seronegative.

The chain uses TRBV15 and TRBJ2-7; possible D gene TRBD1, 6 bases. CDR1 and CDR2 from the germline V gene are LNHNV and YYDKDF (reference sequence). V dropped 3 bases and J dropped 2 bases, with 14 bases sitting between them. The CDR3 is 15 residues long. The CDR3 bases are TGTGCCACCAGCAGGGGAACCAGGGGCACCTACGAGCAGTACTTC. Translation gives CATSRGTRGTYEQYF.

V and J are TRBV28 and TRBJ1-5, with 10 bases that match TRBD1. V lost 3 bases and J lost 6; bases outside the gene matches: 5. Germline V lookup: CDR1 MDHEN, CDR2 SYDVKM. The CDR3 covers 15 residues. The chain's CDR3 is CASSLGQGFRQPQHF. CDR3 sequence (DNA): TGTGCCAGCAGTTTGGGACAGGGGTTTCGTCAGCCCCAGCATTTT. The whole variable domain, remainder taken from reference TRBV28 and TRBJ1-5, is DVKVTQSSRYLVKRTGEKVFLECVQDMDHENMFWYRQDPGLGLRLIYFSYDVKMKEKGDIPEGYSVSREKKERFSLILESASTNQTSMYLCASSLGQGFRQPQHFGDGTRLSIL.

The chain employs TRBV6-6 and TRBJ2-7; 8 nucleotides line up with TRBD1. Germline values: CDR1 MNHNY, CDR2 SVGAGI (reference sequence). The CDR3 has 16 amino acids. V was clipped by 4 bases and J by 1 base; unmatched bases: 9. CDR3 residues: CASSSSTGASSYEQYF. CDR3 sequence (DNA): TGTGCCAGCAGTTCCTCGACAGGGGCCTCGTCCTACGAGCAGTACTTC.

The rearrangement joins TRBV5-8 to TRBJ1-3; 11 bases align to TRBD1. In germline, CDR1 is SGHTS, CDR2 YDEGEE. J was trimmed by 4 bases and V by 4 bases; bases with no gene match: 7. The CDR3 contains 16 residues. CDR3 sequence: CASSTYGQGAGNTIYF. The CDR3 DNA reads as TGTGCCAGCAGCACCTACGGACAGGGGGCAGGAAACACCATATATTTT.

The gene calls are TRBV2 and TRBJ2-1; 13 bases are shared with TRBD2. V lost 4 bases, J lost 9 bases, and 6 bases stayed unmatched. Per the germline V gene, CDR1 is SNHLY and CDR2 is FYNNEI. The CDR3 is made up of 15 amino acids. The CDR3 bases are TGTGCCAGCAGTGGAACTAGCGGGGGGGCAGCTGAGCAGTTCTTC. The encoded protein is CASSGTSGGAAEQFF.

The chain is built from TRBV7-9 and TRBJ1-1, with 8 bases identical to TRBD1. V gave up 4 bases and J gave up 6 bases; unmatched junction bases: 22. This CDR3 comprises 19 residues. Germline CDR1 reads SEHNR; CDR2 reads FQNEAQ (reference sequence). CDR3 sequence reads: CASSYNRGEVEGREPEAFF. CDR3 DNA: TGTGCCAGCAGCTATAACAGGGGGGAAGTAGAGGGTAGAGAGCCTGAAGCTTTCTTT.

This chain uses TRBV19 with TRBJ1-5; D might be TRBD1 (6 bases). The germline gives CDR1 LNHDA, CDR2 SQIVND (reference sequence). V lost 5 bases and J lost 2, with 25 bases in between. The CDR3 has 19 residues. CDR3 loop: CASSLPQGRGSYGNQPQHF. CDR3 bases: TGTGCCAGTAGTTTACCTCAGGGGAGAGGGTCATATGGCAATCAGCCCCAGCATTTT.

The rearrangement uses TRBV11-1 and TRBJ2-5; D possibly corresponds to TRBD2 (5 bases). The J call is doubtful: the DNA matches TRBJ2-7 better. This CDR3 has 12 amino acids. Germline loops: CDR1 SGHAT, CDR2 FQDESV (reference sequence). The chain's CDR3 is CASSFDLAEQYF. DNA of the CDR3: TGTGCCAGCAGCTTTGACCTAGCCGAGCAGTACTTC.

The CDR3: CASRGDRGGYEQYF. CDR3 nucleotides: TGTGCCAGCAGAGGGGACAGGGGGGGTTACGAGCAGTACTTC. The J gene is TRBJ2-7, the V gene TRBV28; TRBD1 agrees at 11 bases. In germline, CDR1 is MDHEN, CDR2 SYDVKM. V shed 6 bases and J 4 bases; nucleotides not matched to a gene: 5. There are 14 residues in the CDR3. The entire variable domain, with the rest obtained from reference TRBV28 and TRBJ2-7, is as follows: DVKVTQSSRYLVKRTGEKVFLECVQDMDHENMFWYRQDPGLGLRLIYFSYDVKMKEKGDIPEGYSVSREKKERFSLILESASTNQTSMYLCASRGDRGGYEQYFGPGTRLTVT.

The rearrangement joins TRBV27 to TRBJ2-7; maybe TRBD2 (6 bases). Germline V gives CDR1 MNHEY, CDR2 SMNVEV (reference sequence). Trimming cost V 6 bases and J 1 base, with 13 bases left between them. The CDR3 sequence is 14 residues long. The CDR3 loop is CASRAGPKSYEQYF. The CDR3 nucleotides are TGTGCCAGCAGGGCGGGGCCTAAATCCTACGAGCAGTACTTC.

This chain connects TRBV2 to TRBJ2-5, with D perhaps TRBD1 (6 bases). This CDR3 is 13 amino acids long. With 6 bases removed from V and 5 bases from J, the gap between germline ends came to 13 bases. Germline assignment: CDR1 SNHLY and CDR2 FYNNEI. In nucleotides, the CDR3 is TGTGCCAGCAGCCTCGACAGGTTTGAGACCCAGTACTTC. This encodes CASSLDRFETQYF.

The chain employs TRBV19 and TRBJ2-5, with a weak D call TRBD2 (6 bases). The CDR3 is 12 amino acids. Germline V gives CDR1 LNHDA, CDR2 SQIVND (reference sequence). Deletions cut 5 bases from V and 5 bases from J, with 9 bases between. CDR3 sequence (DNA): TGTGCCAGTAGTTTCCGGGGGGAGACCCAGTACTTC. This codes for CASSFRGETQYF.

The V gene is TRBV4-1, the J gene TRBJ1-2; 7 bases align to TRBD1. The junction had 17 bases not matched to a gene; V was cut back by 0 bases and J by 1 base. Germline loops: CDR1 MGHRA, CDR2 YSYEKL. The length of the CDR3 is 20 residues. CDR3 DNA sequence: TGCGCCAGCAGCCAAGATGGTAAGAAGGGACAGAGAACTAGTAACTATGGCTACACCTTC. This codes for CASSQDGKKGQRTSNYGYTF.

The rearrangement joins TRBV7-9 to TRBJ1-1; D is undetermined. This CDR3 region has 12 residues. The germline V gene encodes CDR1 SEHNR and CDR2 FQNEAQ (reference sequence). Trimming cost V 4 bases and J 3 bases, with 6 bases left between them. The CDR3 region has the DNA TGTGCCAGCAGCTCGCAGTACACTGAAGCTTTCTTT. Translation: CASSSQYTEAFF. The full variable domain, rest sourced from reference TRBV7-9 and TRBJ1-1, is DTGVSQNPRHKITKRGQNVTFRCDPISEHNRLYWYRQTLGQGPEFLTYFQNEAQLEKSRLLSDRFSAERPKGSFSTLEIQRTEQGDSAMYLCASSSQYTEAFFGQGTRLTVV.

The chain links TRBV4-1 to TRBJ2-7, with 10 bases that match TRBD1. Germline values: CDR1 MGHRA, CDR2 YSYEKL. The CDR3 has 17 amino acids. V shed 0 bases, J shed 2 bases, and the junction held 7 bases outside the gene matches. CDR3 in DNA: TGCGCCAGCAGCCAAGATGGGGGCGGACAGGGGGCCTACGAGCAGTACTTC. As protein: CASSQDGGGQGAYEQYF.

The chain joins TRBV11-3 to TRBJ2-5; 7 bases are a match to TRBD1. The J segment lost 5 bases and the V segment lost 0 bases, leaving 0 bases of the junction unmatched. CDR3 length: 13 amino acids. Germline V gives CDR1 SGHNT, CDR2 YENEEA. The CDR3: CASSLEQGETQYF. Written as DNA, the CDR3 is TGTGCCAGCAGCTTAGAACAGGGGGAGACCCAGTACTTC.

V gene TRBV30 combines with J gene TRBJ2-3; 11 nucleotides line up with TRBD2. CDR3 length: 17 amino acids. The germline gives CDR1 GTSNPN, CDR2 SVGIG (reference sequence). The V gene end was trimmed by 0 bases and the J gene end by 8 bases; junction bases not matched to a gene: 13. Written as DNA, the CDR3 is TGTGCCTGGAGTGTTACTGGGGCTAGCGGGGGGTCAGGTACGCAGTATTTT. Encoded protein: CAWSVTGASGGSGTQYF.

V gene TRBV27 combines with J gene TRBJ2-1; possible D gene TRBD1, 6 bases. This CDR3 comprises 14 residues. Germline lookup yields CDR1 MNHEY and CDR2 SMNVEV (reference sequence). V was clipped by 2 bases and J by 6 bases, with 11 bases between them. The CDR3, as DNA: TGTGCCAGCAGTTTAATCGGACAGCTCAATGAGCAGTTCTTC. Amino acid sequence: CASSLIGQLNEQFF.

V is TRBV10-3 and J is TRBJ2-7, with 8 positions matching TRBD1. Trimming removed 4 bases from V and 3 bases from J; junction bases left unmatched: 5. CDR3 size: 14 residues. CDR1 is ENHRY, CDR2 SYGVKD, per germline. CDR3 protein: CAISVRDRNYEQYF. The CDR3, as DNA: TGTGCCATCAGTGTCCGGGACAGGAACTACGAGCAGTACTTC.

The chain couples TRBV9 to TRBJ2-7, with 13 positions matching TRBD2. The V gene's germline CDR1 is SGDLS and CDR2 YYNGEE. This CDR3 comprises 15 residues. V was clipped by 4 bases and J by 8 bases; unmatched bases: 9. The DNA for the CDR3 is TGTGCCAGCAGCCCTCATCCGGGACTAGCGGGGCAGCAGTACTTC. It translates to CASSPHPGLAGQQYF. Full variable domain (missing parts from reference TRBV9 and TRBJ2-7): DSGVTQTPKHLITATGQRVTLRCSPRSGDLSVYWYQQSLDQGLQFLIQYYNGEERAKGNILERFSAQQFPDLHSELNLSSLELGDSALYFCASSPHPGLAGQQYFGPGTRLTVT.

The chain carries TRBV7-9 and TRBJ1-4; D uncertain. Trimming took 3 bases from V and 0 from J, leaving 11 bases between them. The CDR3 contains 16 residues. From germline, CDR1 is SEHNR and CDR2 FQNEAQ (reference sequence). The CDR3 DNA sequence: TGTGCCAGCAGCTTTAGGAGGTTGGCAACTAATGAAAAACTGTTTTTT. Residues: CASSFRRLATNEKLFF.

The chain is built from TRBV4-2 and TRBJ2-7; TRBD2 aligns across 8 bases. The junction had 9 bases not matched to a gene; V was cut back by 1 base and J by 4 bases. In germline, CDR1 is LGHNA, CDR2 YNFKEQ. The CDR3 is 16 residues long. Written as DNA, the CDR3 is TGTGCCAGCAGCCAAGTGCTAGCGGGTAGTAATTACGAGCAGTACTTC. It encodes CASSQVLAGSNYEQYF.

This chain's CDR3 is CASSIVAGTVLSNQPQHF. Here the CDR3 DNA reads TGTGCCAGTAGCATTGTAGCCGGGACAGTCCTTAGCAATCAGCCCCAGCATTTT. The chain is built from TRBV19 and TRBJ1-5; 7 bases fit TRBD1. Germline V gene sequence: CDR1 LNHDA, CDR2 SQIVND (reference sequence). J lost 0 bases, V lost 6 bases, and 14 bases had no gene match. This CDR3 is built from 18 residues.

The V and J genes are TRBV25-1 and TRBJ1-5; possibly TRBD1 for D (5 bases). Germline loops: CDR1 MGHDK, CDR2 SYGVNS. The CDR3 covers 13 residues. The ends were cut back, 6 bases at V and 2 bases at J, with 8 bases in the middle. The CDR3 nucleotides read TGTGCCAGCAGCCTACAGGGCAATCAGCCCCAGCATTTT. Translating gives CASSLQGNQPQHF. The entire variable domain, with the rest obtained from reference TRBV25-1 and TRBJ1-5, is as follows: EADIYQTPRYLVIGTGKKITLECSQTMGHDKMYWYQQDPGMELHLIHYSYGVNSTEKGDLSSESTVSRIRTEHFPLTLESARPSHTSQYLCASSLQGNQPQHFGDGTRLSIL.

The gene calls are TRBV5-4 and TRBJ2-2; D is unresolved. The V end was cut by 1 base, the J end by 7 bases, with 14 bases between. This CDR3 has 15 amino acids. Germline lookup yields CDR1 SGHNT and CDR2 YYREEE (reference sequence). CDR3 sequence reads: CASSLTRGPNGELFF. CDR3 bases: TGTGCCAGCAGCTTGACGAGAGGCCCCAACGGGGAGCTGTTTTTT.

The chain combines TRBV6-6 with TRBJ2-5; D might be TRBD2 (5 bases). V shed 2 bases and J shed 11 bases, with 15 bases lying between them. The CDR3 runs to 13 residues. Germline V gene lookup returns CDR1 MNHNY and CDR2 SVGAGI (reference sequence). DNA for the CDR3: TGTGCCAGCAGTTACGGGTTTGCGGGCCAGCAGTACTTC. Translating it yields CASSYGFAGQQYF.

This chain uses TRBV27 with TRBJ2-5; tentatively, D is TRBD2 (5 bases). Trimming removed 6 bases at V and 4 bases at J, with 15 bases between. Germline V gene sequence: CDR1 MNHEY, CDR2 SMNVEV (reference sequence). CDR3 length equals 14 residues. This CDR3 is CASSPGISRETQYF. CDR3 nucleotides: TGTGCCAGCAGCCCCGGGATTTCTCGAGAGACCCAGTACTTC.

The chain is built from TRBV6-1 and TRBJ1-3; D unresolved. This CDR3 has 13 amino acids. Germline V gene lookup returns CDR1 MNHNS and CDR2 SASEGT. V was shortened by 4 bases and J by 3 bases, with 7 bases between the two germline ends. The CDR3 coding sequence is TGTGCCAGCAGTGCCTCGGTTGGAAACACCATATATTTT. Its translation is CASSASVGNTIYF.

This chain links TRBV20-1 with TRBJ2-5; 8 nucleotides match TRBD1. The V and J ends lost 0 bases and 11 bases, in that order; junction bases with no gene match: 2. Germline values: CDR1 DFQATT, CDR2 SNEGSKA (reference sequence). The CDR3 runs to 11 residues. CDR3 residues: CSAREDREQYF. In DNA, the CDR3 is TGCAGTGCTAGAGAGGACAGGGAGCAGTACTTC.